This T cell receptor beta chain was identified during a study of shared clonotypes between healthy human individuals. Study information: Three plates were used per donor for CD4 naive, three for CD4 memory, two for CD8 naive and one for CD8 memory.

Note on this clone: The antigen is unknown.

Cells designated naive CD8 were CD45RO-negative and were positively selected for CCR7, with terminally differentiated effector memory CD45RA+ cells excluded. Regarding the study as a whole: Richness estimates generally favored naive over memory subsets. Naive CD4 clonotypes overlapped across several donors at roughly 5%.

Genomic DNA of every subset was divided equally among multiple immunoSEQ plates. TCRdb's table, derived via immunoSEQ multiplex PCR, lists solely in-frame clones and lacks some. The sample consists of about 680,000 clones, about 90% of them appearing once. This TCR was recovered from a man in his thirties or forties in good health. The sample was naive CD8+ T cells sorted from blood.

As DNA, the CDR3 is TGTGCCAGCAGCCGATCGGTCTACGAGCAGTACTTC. This translates into CASSRSVYEQYF. The gene calls are TRBV7-9 and TRBJ2-7; no clear D gene. V lost 5 bases to trimming and J lost 3 bases, with 8 bases between them. Germline CDR1 and CDR2: SEHNR and FQNEAQ (reference sequence). CDR3 length: 12 amino acids.